This T cell receptor (beta chain) is drawn from a study of T cells after somatic rescue of genetic block. This CDR3 is built from 18 residues. The V and J ends lost 3 bases and 11 bases, in that order; junction bases with no gene match: 16. Germline V lookup: CDR1 SGHTA, CDR2 FQGNSA. The table came from immunoSEQ multiplex PCR; TCRdb's copy has only in-frame clones and leaves some out. The sample contains about 67,000 clones, roughly nine tenths of which appear only once. Sample: peripheral blood mononuclear cells (PBMCs). The clonotype was recovered from a man in his forties or fifties. V usage is TRBV7-2 and J usage is TRBJ2-1; 13 nucleotides match TRBD2. The CDR3 bases are TGTGCCAGCAGCTTGTACGCCCGAGGGACTAGCGGGACTGGGCAGCAGTTCTTC. It yields the protein CASSLYARGTSGTGQQFF.